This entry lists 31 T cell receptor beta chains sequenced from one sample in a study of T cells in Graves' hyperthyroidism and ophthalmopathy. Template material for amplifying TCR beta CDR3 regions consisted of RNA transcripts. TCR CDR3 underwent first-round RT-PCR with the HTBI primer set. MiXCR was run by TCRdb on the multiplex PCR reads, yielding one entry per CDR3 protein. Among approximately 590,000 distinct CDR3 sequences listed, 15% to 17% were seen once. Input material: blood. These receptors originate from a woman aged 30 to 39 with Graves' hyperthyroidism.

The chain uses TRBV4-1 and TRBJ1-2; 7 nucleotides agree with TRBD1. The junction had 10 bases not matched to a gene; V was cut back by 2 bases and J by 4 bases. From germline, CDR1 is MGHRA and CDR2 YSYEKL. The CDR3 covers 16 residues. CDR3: CASSQSGDRIIYGYTF. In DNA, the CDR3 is TGCGCCAGCAGCCAATCTGGGGACAGAATCATCTATGGCTACACCTTC.

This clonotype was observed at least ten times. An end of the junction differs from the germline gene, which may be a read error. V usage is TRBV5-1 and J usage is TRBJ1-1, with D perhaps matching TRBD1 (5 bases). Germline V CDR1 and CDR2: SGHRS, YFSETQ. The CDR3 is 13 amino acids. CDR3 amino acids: CASSFSRDTEAFF. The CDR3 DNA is TGTGCCAGCAGTTTTTCCAGGGACACTGAAGCTTTCTTT.

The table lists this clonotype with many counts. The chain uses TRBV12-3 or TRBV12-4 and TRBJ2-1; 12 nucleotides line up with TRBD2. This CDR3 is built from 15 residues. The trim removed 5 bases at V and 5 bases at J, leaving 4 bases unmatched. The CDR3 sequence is CASSEGLAGNNEQFF. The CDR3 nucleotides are TGTGCCAGCAGTGAAGGACTAGCGGGAAACAATGAGCAGTTCTTC.

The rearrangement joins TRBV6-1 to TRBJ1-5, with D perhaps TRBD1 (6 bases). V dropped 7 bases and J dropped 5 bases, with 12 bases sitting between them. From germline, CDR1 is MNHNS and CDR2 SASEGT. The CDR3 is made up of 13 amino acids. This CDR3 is CASTRGGYQPQHF. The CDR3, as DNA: TGTGCCAGCACCCGAGGGGGATATCAGCCCCAGCATTTT.

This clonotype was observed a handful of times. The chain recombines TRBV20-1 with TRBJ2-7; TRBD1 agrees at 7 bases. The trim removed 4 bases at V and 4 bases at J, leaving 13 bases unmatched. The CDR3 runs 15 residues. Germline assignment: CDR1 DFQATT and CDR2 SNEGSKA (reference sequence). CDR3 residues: CSAKQRTGTAYEQYF. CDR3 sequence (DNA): TGCAGTGCTAAACAGAGGACGGGGACAGCTTACGAGCAGTACTTC.

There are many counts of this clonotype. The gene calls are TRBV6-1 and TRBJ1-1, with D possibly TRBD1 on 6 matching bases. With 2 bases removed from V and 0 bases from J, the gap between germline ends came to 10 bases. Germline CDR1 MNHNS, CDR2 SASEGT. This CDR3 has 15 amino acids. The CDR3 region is CASSENRVVNTEAFF. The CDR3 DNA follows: TGTGCCAGCAGTGAAAACAGGGTGGTGAACACTGAAGCTTTCTTT.

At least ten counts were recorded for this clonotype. CDR3 sequence: CAWSVLSGGKYEQYF. The CDR3 DNA is TGTGCCTGGAGTGTACTTTCTGGGGGCAAATACGAGCAGTACTTC. V and J are TRBV30 and TRBJ2-7; D might be TRBD1 (6 bases). There are 15 residues in the CDR3. Per the germline V gene, CDR1 is GTSNPN and CDR2 is SVGIG (reference sequence). Trimming shortened V by 0 bases and J by 4 bases, and 16 bases separated the two germline ends.

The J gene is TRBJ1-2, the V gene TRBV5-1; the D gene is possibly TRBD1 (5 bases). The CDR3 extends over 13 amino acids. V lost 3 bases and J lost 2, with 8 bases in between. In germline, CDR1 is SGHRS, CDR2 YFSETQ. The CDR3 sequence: CASSSWDNYGYTF. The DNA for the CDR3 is TGCGCCAGCAGCTCGTGGGACAACTATGGCTACACCTTC. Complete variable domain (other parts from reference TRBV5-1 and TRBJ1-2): KAGVTQTPRYLIKTRGQQVTLSCSPISGHRSVSWYQQTPGQGLQFLFEYFSETQRNKGNFPGRFSGRQFSNSRSEMNVSTLELGDSALYLCASSSWDNYGYTFGSGTRLTVV.

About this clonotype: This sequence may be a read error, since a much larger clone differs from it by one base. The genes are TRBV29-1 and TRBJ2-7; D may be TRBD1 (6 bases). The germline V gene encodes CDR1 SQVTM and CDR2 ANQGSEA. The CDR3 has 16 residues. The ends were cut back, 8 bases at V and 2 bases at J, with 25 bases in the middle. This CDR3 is CSWALLTTGRTYEQYF. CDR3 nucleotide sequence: TGCAGCTGGGCCCTACTAACGACAGGACGAACCTACGAGCAGTACTTC.

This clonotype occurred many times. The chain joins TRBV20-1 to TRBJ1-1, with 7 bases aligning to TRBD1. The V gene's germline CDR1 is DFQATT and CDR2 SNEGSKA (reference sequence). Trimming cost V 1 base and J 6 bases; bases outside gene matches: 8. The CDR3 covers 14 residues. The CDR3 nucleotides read TGCAGTGCTAGAGTAACAGGGGTAGGACCTGAAGCTTTCTTT. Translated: CSARVTGVGPEAFF.

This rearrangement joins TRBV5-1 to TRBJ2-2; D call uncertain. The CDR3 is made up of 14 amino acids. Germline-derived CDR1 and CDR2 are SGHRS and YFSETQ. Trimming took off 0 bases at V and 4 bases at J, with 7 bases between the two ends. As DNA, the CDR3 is TGCGCCAGCAGCTTGGCCCAGCCCACCGGGGAGCTGTTTTTT. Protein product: CASSLAQPTGELFF.

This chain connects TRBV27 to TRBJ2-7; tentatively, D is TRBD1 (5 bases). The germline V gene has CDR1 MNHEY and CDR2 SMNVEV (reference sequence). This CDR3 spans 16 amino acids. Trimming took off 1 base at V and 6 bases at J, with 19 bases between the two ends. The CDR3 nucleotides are TGTGCCAGCAGTTTATTTTCGGACATTTCTCCGACCGAGCAGTACTTC. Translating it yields CASSLFSDISPTEQYF.

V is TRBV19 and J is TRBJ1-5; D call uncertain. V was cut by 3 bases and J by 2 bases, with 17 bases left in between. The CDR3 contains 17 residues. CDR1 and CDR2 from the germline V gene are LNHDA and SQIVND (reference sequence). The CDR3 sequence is CASSIHTGGKGNQPQHF. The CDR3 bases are TGTGCCAGTAGTATTCACACGGGAGGGAAGGGCAATCAGCCCCAGCATTTT.

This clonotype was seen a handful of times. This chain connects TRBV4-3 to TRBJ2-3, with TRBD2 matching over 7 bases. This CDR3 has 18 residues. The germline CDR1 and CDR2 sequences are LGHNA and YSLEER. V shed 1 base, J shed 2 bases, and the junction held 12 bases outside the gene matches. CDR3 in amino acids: CASSQARLAEPFTDTQYF. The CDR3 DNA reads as TGCGCCAGCAGCCAAGCTCGCCTAGCGGAGCCCTTCACAGATACGCAGTATTTT.

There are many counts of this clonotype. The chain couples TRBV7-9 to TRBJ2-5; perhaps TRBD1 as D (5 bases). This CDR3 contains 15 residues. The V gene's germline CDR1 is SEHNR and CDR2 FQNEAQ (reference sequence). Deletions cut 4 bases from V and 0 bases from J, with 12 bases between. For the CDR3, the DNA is TGTGCCAGCAGCTCCCGACAGATCTACCAAGAGACCCAGTACTTC. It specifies CASSSRQIYQETQYF. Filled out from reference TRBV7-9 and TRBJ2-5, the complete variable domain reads DTGVSQNPRHKITKRGQNVTFRCDPISEHNRLYWYRQTLGQGPEFLTYFQNEAQLEKSRLLSDRFSAERPKGSFSTLEIQRTEQGDSAMYLCASSSRQIYQETQYFGPGTRLLVL.

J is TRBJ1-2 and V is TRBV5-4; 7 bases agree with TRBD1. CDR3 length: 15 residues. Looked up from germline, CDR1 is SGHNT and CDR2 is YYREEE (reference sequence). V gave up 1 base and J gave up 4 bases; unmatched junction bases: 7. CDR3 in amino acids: CASSLNSGTAYGYTF. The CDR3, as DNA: TGTGCCAGCAGCTTGAACTCCGGGACAGCCTATGGCTACACCTTC.

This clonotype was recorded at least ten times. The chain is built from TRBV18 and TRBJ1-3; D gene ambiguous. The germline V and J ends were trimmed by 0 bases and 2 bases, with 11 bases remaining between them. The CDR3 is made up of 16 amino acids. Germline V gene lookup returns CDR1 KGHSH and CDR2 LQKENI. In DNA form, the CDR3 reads TGTGCCAGCTCACCACCCTCGGCAGTCGCTGGAAACACCATATATTTT. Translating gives CASSPPSAVAGNTIYF.

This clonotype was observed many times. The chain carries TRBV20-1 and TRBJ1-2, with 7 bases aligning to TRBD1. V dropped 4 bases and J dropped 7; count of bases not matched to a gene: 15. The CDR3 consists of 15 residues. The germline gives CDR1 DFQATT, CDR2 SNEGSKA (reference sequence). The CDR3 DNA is TGCAGTGCTATACAACTGCCAGGGGGATTAGGTGGCTACACCTTC. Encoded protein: CSAIQLPGGLGGYTF.

The CDR3 DNA reads TGTGCCAGCAGTCCTCGACCGGGACGTAACTATGGCTACACCTTC. Its translation is CASSPRPGRNYGYTF. This chain uses TRBV28 with TRBJ1-2; D perhaps matches TRBD1 (5 bases). This CDR3 is 15 amino acids long. V was shortened by 5 bases and J by 1 base, with 14 bases between the two germline ends. CDR1 MDHEN and CDR2 SYDVKM come from the germline V gene.

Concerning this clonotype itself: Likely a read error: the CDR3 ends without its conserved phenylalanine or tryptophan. The CDR3 is CASSPIRSASGNTIYL. The CDR3 nucleotides read TGTGCCAGCAGCCCCATTAGGAGTGCTTCTGGAAACACCATATATTTG. The chain uses TRBV7-8 and TRBJ1-3; D remains ambiguous. CDR3 length: 16 residues. Germline lookup yields CDR1 SGHVS and CDR2 FQNEAQ. Trimming cost V 5 bases and J 1 base, with 15 bases left between them.

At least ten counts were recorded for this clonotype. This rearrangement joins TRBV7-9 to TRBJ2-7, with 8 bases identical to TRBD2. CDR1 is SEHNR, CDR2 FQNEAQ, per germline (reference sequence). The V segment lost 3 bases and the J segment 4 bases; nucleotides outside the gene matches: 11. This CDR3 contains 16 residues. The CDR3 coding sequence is TGTGCCAGCAGCTTGTCGGAGAGCGGGAGACCTTACGAGCAGTACTTC. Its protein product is CASSLSESGRPYEQYF.

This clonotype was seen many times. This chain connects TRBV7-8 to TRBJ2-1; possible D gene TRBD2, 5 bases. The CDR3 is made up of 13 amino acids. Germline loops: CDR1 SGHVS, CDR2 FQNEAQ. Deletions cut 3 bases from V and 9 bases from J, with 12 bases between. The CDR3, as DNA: TGTGCCAGCAGCTTGGCACTAGTTACTGAGCAGTTCTTC. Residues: CASSLALVTEQFF.

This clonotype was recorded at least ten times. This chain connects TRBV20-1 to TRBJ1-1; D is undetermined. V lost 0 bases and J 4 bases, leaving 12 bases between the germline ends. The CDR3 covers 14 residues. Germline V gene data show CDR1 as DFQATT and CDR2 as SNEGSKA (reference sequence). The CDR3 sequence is CSARDGSAGTEAFF. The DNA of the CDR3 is TGCAGTGCTAGAGATGGAAGCGCGGGCACTGAAGCTTTCTTT.

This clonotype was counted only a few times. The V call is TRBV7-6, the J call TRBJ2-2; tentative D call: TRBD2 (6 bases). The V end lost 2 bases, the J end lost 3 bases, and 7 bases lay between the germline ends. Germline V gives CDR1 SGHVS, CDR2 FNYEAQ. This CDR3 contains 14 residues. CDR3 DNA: TGTGCCAGCAGCTTACGGAGGGACACCGGGGAGCTGTTTTTT. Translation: CASSLRRDTGELFF.

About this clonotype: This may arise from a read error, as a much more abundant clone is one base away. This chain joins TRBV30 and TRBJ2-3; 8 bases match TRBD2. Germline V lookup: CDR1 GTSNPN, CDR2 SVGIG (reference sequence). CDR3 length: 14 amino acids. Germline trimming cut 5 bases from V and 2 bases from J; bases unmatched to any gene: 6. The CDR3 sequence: CAWGTSFPTDTQYF. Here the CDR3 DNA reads TGTGCCTGGGGGACTAGTTTCCCCACAGATACGCAGTATTTT.

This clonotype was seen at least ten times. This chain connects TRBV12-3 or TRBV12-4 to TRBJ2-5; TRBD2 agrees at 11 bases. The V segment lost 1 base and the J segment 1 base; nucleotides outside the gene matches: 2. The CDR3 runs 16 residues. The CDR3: CASSLVLAGGQETQYF. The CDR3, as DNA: TGTGCCAGCAGTTTAGTCCTAGCGGGAGGCCAAGAGACCCAGTACTTC.

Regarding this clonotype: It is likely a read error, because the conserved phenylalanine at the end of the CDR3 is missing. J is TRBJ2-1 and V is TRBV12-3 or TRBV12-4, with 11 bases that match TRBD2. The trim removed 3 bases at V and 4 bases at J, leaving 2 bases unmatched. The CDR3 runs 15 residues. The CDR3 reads CASSLGLAVYNEQFS. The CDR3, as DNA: TGTGCCAGCAGTTTGGGACTAGCGGTATACAATGAGCAGTTCTCC.

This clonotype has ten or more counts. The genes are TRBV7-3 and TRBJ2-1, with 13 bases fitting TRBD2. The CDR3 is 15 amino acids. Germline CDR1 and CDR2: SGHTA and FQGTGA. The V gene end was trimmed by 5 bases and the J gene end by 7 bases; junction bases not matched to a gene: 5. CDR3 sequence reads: CASSGLAGDRNEQFF. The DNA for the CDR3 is TGTGCCAGCAGCGGACTAGCGGGGGATCGGAATGAGCAGTTCTTC. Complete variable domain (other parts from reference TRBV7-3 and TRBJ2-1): GAGVSQTPSNKVTEKGKYVELRCDPISGHTALYWYRQSLGQGPEFLIYFQGTGAADDSGLPNDRFFAVRPEGSVSTLKIQRTERGDSAVYLCASSGLAGDRNEQFFGPGTRLTVL.

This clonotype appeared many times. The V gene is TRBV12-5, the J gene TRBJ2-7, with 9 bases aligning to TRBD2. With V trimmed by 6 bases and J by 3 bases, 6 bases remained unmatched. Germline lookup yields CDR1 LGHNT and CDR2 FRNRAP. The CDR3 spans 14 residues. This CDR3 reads CASGSSGRLYEQYF. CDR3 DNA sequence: TGTGCTAGTGGCAGTAGCGGGAGACTCTACGAGCAGTACTTC.

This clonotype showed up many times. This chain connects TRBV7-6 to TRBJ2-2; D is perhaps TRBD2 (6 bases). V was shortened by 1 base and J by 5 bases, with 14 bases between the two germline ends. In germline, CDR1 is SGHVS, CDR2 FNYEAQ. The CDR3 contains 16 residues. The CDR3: CASSLVPQGGTGELFF. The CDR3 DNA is TGTGCCAGCAGCTTAGTACCCCAAGGAGGGACCGGGGAGCTGTTTTTT.

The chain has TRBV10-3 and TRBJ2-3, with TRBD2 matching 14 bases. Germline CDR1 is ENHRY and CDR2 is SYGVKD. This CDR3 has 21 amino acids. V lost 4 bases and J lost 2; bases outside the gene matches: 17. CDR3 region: CAISARLSGTSGSKVTDTQYF. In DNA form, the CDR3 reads TGTGCCATCAGTGCACGATTATCCGGGACTAGCGGGAGTAAAGTCACAGATACGCAGTATTTT.